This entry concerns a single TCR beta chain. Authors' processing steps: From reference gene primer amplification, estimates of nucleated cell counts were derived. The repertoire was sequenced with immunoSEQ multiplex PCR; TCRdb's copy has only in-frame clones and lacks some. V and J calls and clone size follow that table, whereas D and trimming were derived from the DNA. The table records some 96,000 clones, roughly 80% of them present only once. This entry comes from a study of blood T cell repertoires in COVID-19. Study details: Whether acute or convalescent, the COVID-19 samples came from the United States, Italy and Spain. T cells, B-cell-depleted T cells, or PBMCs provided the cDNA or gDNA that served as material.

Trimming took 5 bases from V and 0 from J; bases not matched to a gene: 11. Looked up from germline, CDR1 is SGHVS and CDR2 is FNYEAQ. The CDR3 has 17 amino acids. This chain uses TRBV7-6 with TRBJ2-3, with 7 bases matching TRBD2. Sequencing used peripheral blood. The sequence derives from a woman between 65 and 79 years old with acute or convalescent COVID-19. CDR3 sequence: CASSPGRGISSTDTQYF. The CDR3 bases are TGTGCCAGCAGCCCAGGGCGGGGGATCTCTAGCACAGATACGCAGTATTTT.